This paragraph reports one T cell receptor beta chain. Its matching antigen is unknown. V was clipped by 4 bases and J by 2 bases, with 13 bases between them. Germline V gene data show CDR1 as SGHRS and CDR2 as YFSETQ. This CDR3 spans 14 amino acids. The data belong to a study of blood T cells in healthy people across ages. Notes on the study in general: No one knew whether donors had CMV, which possibly confounded expanded clonotype changes. The long-lived group displayed more naive CD4+ cells, plus higher diversity, than the aged donors did.

Through a sample-barcoded 5' primer and a J-beta primer mix, a second PCR was run for roughly 7 to 11 cycles. Tags on each cDNA molecule came from a template-switch adaptor with 12 random nucleotides. TCRdb processed the 5' RACE reads anew with MiXCR; each CDR3 protein has one entry. The table shows some 1,000,000 distinct CDR3 sequences, with about 25% occurring only once. The sample was also linked to a second study, of T cells of mothers and their children. From that paper: A few mothers and their six children, all healthy Caucasians, donated.

The receptor comes from a girl aged 2 to 10 in good health. V gene TRBV5-1 combines with J gene TRBJ2-7; possible D gene TRBD1, 5 bases. Sequenced material: blood. Here the CDR3 DNA reads TGCGCCAGCAGCCCGACAGACCCTACCTACGAGCAGTACTTC. Translated, it gives CASSPTDPTYEQYF.